This TCR beta chain was profiled in a study of cytomegalovirus exposure and HLA in healthy donors. This CDR3 region has 13 residues. Per germline, CDR1 MNHNS and CDR2 SASEGT. With 7 bases removed from V and 2 bases from J, the gap between germline ends came to 11 bases. Sequencing was performed with immunoSEQ multiplex PCR; in TCRdb, only in-frame clones are kept and a portion is missing. The sample records about 120,000 clones, around 85% being singletons. The chain has TRBV6-1 and TRBJ1-2; TRBD1 might be the D (6 bases). The clonotype was recovered from a woman in her 30s in good health and CMV-seronegative. The sample comprised PBMCs. The CDR3 DNA reads as TGTGCCAGCATCCCACAGGGAAACTATGGCTACACCTTC. Translation: CASIPQGNYGYTF.